Listed below are T cell receptor beta chains from one sample, sequenced in a study of cytomegalovirus exposure and HLA in healthy donors. The assay was immunoSEQ multiplex PCR, and TCRdb's table has in-frame clones only and misses some. Of 150,000 to 250,000 clones in the sample, 70% to 85% were seen once. The material sequenced was PBMCs. These receptors were collected from a boy between 2 and 10 years old in good health and CMV-seronegative. Both conserved end residues are part of each CDR3. The D gene is left open where the match is weak. Clone size is stated in some rows and not others, as once, few, many or a class when expanded.

V gene: TRBV4-2; D gene: TRBD1; J gene: TRBJ2-5; clone size: NA; CDR3 protein: CASSRTGGETQYF; CDR3 DNA: TGTGCCAGCAGCCGTACAGGGGGGGAGACCCAGTACTTC
V gene: TRBV14; D gene: TRBD2; J gene: TRBJ2-5; clone size: NA; CDR3 protein: CASSQDGTSGETQYF; CDR3 DNA: TGTGCCAGCAGCCAAGATGGGACTAGCGGGGAGACCCAGTACTTC
V gene: TRBV5-1; D gene: NA; J gene: TRBJ1-6; clone size: NA; CDR3 protein: CASSFRQSNNSPLHF; CDR3 DNA: TGCGCCAGCAGCTTCAGACAGTCCAATAATTCACCCCTCCACTTT
V gene: TRBV21-1; D gene: NA; J gene: TRBJ1-1; clone size: NA; CDR3 protein: CASSKVFQGSMNTEAFF; CDR3 DNA: TGTGCCAGCAGCAAAGTCTTTCAGGGTTCAATGAACACTGAAGCTTTCTTT
V gene: TRBV2; D gene: TRBD2; J gene: TRBJ2-1; clone size: NA; CDR3 protein: CASTAGAEGHEQFF; CDR3 DNA: TGTGCCAGCACAGCGGGGGCCGAGGGACATGAGCAGTTCTTC
V gene: TRBV4-2; D gene: TRBD2; J gene: TRBJ2-2; clone size: NA; CDR3 protein: CASSRGTTNTGELFF; CDR3 DNA: TGTGCCAGCAGCCGGGGGACTACGAACACCGGGGAGCTGTTTTTT
V gene: TRBV7-9; D gene: NA; J gene: TRBJ2-7; clone size: once; CDR3 protein: CASSRDYEQYF; CDR3 DNA: TGTGCCAGCAGCCGGGACTACGAGCAGTACTTC
V gene: TRBV10-3; D gene: TRBD1; J gene: TRBJ1-2; clone size: NA; CDR3 protein: CAISRQGRGPGYTF; CDR3 DNA: TGTGCCATCAGCAGACAGGGGCGAGGGCCTGGCTACACCTTC
V gene: TRBV5-1; D gene: TRBD1; J gene: TRBJ1-1; clone size: NA; CDR3 protein: CASSFRTGSVDTEAFF; CDR3 DNA: TGCGCCAGCAGCTTTCGGACAGGGTCCGTGGACACTGAAGCTTTCTTT
V gene: TRBV7-9; D gene: TRBD1; J gene: TRBJ1-2; clone size: NA; CDR3 protein: CASSSSTGSYGYTF; CDR3 DNA: TGTGCCAGCAGCTCTTCGACAGGGAGCTATGGCTACACCTTC
V gene: TRBV28; D gene: NA; J gene: TRBJ1-1; clone size: NA; CDR3 protein: CASSSPAIGGTEAFF; CDR3 DNA: TGTGCCAGCAGTTCCCCCGCCATCGGAGGCACTGAAGCTTTCTTT